A selection of T cell receptor beta chains follows, all from one sample in a study of vaccination effects on CD4 cells after COVID-19. The assay was immunoSEQ multiplex PCR, and TCRdb's table has in-frame clones only and misses some. There are tens of thousands of clones in the sample; around 85% occur only once, and under 2.5% lies in the top ten. The antigens these receptors bind are not known. The source was CD4+ T cells from PBMCs cultured without peptide, collected after COVID-19 vaccination. The receptors derive from a human donor who received a COVID-19 vaccine. CDR3s include the opening cysteine and the closing phenylalanine or tryptophan. The order of the fields is clone size, V gene, J gene, D gene, CDR3 DNA, CDR3 protein. The D gene is left open where the match is weak. Size tells how often a clone was seen (once, few, many) or the class of an expanded clone, and some rows leave it out.

abundance: once; v_gene: TRBV7-3; j_gene: TRBJ2-5; d_gene: TRBD2; CDR3nt: TGTGCCAGCAGCTTACTAGCGGGGGATGGAGAGACCCAGTACTTC; CDR3aa: CASSLLAGDGETQYF
abundance: few; v_gene: TRBV5-1; j_gene: TRBJ2-3; d_gene: .; CDR3nt: TGCGCCAGCAGCTTGGACAGGGTCCCAGATACGCAGTATTTT; CDR3aa: CASSLDRVPDTQYF
abundance: .; v_gene: TRBV5-1; j_gene: TRBJ2-2; d_gene: .; CDR3nt: TGCGCCAGCAGGTTAAGCATGGGGGAAACCGGGGAGCTGTTTTTT; CDR3aa: CASRLSMGETGELFF
abundance: once; v_gene: TRBV28; j_gene: TRBJ1-6; d_gene: .; CDR3nt: TGTGCCAGCAGCCCGGGCGCTGTGGGGTTTTCCCTCCACTTT; CDR3aa: CASSPGAVGFSLHF
abundance: .; v_gene: TRBV18; j_gene: TRBJ1-6; d_gene: .; CDR3nt: TGTGCCAGCTCACCACAGGGGAAAAATTCACCCCTCCACTTT; CDR3aa: CASSPQGKNSPLHF
abundance: .; v_gene: TRBV15; j_gene: TRBJ2-5; d_gene: TRBD1; CDR3nt: TGTGCCACCAGCGTCCCGGGACAGGGACGGGAGACCCAGTACTTC; CDR3aa: CATSVPGQGRETQYF
abundance: .; v_gene: TRBV6-2/TRBV6-3; j_gene: TRBJ1-5; d_gene: .; CDR3nt: TGTGCCAGCAGTTACCCCCATGACAGCAATCAGCCCCAGCATTTT; CDR3aa: CASSYPHDSNQPQHF
abundance: .; v_gene: TRBV4-1; j_gene: TRBJ2-4; d_gene: TRBD1; CDR3nt: TGCGCCAGCAGCGGGACAGGAGCCCCTCAAGCCAAAAACATTCAGTACTTC; CDR3aa: CASSGTGAPQAKNIQYF
abundance: .; v_gene: TRBV19; j_gene: TRBJ1-4; d_gene: .; CDR3nt: TGTGCCAGTAGCCGAACCCGGGACGGGGGTTTACAACTGTTTTTT; CDR3aa: CASSRTRDGGLQLFF
abundance: once; v_gene: TRBV7-2; j_gene: TRBJ1-2; d_gene: .; CDR3nt: TGTGCCAGCAGCTTAAATTTGGTAGGGATATCTAACTATGGCTACACCTTC; CDR3aa: CASSLNLVGISNYGYTF
abundance: once; v_gene: TRBV6-1; j_gene: TRBJ1-2; d_gene: TRBD1; CDR3nt: TGTGCCAGCAGTGAAATGGGGACAGGGTTTTATGGCTACACCTTC; CDR3aa: CASSEMGTGFYGYTF
abundance: .; v_gene: TRBV11-2; j_gene: TRBJ2-5; d_gene: TRBD1; CDR3nt: TGTGCCAGCAGCTTAGTGCGAGGGACAGTAAACTTC; CDR3aa: CASSLVRGTVNF
abundance: .; v_gene: TRBV11-1; j_gene: TRBJ2-3; d_gene: TRBD2; CDR3nt: TGTGCCAGCAGCTCGACTAGCCGTACGCAGTATTTT; CDR3aa: CASSSTSRTQYF
abundance: few; v_gene: TRBV7-2; j_gene: TRBJ2-3; d_gene: TRBD1; CDR3nt: TGTGCCAGCAGCCGCCTCGGACAGGGGGGCACAGATACGCAGTATTTT; CDR3aa: CASSRLGQGGTDTQYF
abundance: .; v_gene: TRBV30; j_gene: TRBJ2-3; d_gene: TRBD2; CDR3nt: TGTGCCTGGGTACAAGCGGGGACGGGAGATACGCAGTATTTT; CDR3aa: CAWVQAGTGDTQYF
abundance: .; v_gene: TRBV5-5; j_gene: TRBJ2-6; d_gene: .; CDR3nt: TGTGCCAGCAGCGCCGGGGGCCTCTCTGGGGCCAACGTCCTGACTTTC; CDR3aa: CASSAGGLSGANVLTF
abundance: .; v_gene: TRBV3-1/TRBV3-2; j_gene: TRBJ1-3; d_gene: .; CDR3nt: TGTGCCAGCAGCCAAGCCTTGGCAGGGTATTCCTTTGGAAACACCATATATTTT; CDR3aa: CASSQALAGYSFGNTIYF
abundance: .; v_gene: TRBV4-1; j_gene: TRBJ1-1; d_gene: .; CDR3nt: TGCGCCAGCAGCCAAAGTCGGCAGTTGAACACTGAAGCTTTCTTT; CDR3aa: CASSQSRQLNTEAFF
abundance: .; v_gene: TRBV6-6; j_gene: TRBJ2-2; d_gene: .; CDR3nt: TGTGCCAGCAGTTTACCGGGCACCGGGGAGCTGTTTTTT; CDR3aa: CASSLPGTGELFF
abundance: many; v_gene: TRBV5-1; j_gene: TRBJ2-1; d_gene: .; CDR3nt: TGCGCCAGCAGCTCACAGCGAAGCTCCTACAATGAGCAGTTCTTC; CDR3aa: CASSSQRSSYNEQFF
abundance: .; v_gene: TRBV2; j_gene: TRBJ1-6; d_gene: TRBD1; CDR3nt: TGTGCCAGCAGTTCGGACAGGAGCTCCTATAATTCACCCCTCCACTTT; CDR3aa: CASSSDRSSYNSPLHF
abundance: .; v_gene: TRBV9; j_gene: TRBJ1-1; d_gene: .; CDR3nt: TGTGCCAGCAGCCCCTCTTCCGGGCCATCAATGAACACTGAAGCCTTCTTT; CDR3aa: CASSPSSGPSMNTEAFF
abundance: few; v_gene: TRBV18; j_gene: TRBJ1-6; d_gene: TRBD1; CDR3nt: TGTGCCAGCTCACCACAGTATGGACAGGATAATTCACCCCTCCACTTT; CDR3aa: CASSPQYGQDNSPLHF
abundance: .; v_gene: TRBV6-1; j_gene: TRBJ2-4; d_gene: .; CDR3nt: TGTGCCAGCAGTGAAGCGGTTGGGGGCATTCAGTACTTC; CDR3aa: CASSEAVGGIQYF
abundance: once; v_gene: TRBV5-1; j_gene: TRBJ1-3; d_gene: .; CDR3nt: TGCGCCAGCAGCTGGGAACCCTCCCATTCTGGAAACACCATATATTTT; CDR3aa: CASSWEPSHSGNTIYF
abundance: .; v_gene: TRBV30; j_gene: TRBJ1-1; d_gene: .; CDR3nt: TGTGCCTGGAGTTTGTGGGGGACTGAAGCTTTCTTT; CDR3aa: CAWSLWGTEAFF
abundance: once; v_gene: TRBV10-3; j_gene: TRBJ1-2; d_gene: TRBD1; CDR3nt: TGTGCCATCAGTGGATCGGGACAGGTCGATGGCTACACCTTC; CDR3aa: CAISGSGQVDGYTF
abundance: .; v_gene: TRBV12-1; j_gene: TRBJ1-6; d_gene: .; CDR3nt: TGTGCCAGCAGCTTTAAGCCAGGCAGGGTGGTGTCACCCCTCCACTTT; CDR3aa: CASSFKPGRVVSPLHF
abundance: .; v_gene: TRBV24-1; j_gene: TRBJ2-1; d_gene: TRBD1; CDR3nt: TGTGCCACCAGTGACCCCGGAACGACAGGGTTGTGGAATGAGCAGTTCTTC; CDR3aa: CATSDPGTTGLWNEQFF